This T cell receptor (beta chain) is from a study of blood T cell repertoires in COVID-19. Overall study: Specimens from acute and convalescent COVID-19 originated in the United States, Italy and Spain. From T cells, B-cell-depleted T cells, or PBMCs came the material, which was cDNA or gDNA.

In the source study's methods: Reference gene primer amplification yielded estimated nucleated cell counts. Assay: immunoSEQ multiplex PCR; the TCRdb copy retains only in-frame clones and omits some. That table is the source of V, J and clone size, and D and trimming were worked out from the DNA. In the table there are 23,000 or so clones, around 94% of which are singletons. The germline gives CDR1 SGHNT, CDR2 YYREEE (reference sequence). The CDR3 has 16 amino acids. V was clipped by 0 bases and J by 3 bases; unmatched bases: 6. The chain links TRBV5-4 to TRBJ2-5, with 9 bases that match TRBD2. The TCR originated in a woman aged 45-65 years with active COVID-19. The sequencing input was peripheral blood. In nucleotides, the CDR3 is TGTGCCAGCAGCTTGGCCGGGACTAGCAGGAAAGAGACCCAGTACTTC. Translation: CASSLAGTSRKETQYF.